This T cell receptor (beta chain) was documented in a study of a mutant IDH1 vaccine in newly diagnosed glioma. Looking at the study overall: The first vaccination came 4-6 weeks after radiotherapy alone, or with temozolomide cycles. Treated patients, averaging around 40 years, were 62.5% male and roughly 38% female.

Libraries were prepared by immunoSEQ multiplex PCR; TCRdb keeps only in-frame clonotypes and omits some of them. In the table there are under 40,000 clones, about 86% of which are singletons. Notes on this clone: The antigen remains unidentified.

This CDR3 is 14 amino acids long. CDR1 is MNHEY and CDR2 is SVGAGI in the germline V gene. V was pared by 5 bases and J by 8 bases, with 13 bases between. This sample's time point: week 47, end of study. Vaccination comprised doses that each held 300 ug of mutant IDH1 20-mer peptide, plus topical imiquimod. Astrocytomas found in donors were new, WHO grade 3 or 4, IDH1-mutant and ATRX-lost. Sample: PBMCs, taken from a glioma patient whose treatment included an IDH1 peptide vaccine. The chain couples TRBV6-5 to TRBJ1-6, with a tentative D call TRBD1 (6 bases). This receptor was obtained from a man under 40 with glioma. CDR3 in DNA: TGTGCCAGCAGTAAACACAGGGACCATTCACCCCTCCACTTT. Its protein is CASSKHRDHSPLHF.